A selection of T cell receptor beta chains follows, all from one sample in a study of T cell responses to AZD1222 COVID-19 vaccine. Data came from immunoSEQ multiplex PCR; TCRdb stores just in-frame clones and leaves some out. Of some 150,000 clones listed, more than 85% are singletons. The sequences come from peripheral blood, collected on day 0 of AZD1222 vaccination. These receptors originate from an adult in good health. Each CDR3 is given with its conserved first and last residue. The D gene is left open where the match is weak. The size of a clone is reported for some rows only, either as once, few or many, or as a class for expanded clones.

abundance	d_gene	len	v_gene	j_gene	CDR3nt	CDR3aa
NA	TRBD2	16	TRBV10-3	TRBJ2-1	TGTGCCATAAAGCAAGAAGGACTAGCGGGGGGTAATGAGCAGTTCTTC	CAIKQEGLAGGNEQFF
NA	NA	13	TRBV28	TRBJ2-5	TGTGCCAGCAAGGGCGGGTACCAAGAGACCCAGTACTTC	CASKGGYQETQYF
NA	NA	12	TRBV6-5	TRBJ1-1	TGTGCCAGCAGGGACAGGAACACTGAAGCTTTCTTT	CASRDRNTEAFF
NA	NA	16	TRBV9	TRBJ2-2	TGTGCCAGCAGCGTAGGGGGCGGGGGCGCTCCCGGGGAGCTGTTTTTT	CASSVGGGGAPGELFF
NA	TRBD1	18	TRBV2	TRBJ2-7	TGTGCCAGCACCGTAGACAGGGGACTGCCGCCGCTCTCCTACGAGCAGTACTTC	CASTVDRGLPPLSYEQYF
NA	NA	14	TRBV6-2/TRBV6-3	TRBJ1-2	TGTGCCAGCAGTTACTCTGGGGAATTGGATGGCTACACCTTC	CASSYSGELDGYTF
NA	TRBD1	14	TRBV6-2/TRBV6-3	TRBJ1-2	TGTGCCAGCAGTCAATCCGGGACAGGGGCAGGCTACACCTTC	CASSQSGTGAGYTF
NA	TRBD2	17	TRBV7-2	TRBJ2-7	TGTGCCAGCAGCTCCAGACTAGCGGGAGGGGGCATGGACGAGCAGTACTTC	CASSSRLAGGGMDEQYF
NA	NA	14	TRBV19	TRBJ1-2	TGTGCCAGTAGTATGGTGGGGAGCAGCTATGGCTACACCTTC	CASSMVGSSYGYTF
NA	NA	15	TRBV28	TRBJ2-1	TGTGCCAGCAGTACCCCGACAGGAACCTACAATGAGCAGTTCTTC	CASSTPTGTYNEQFF
NA	TRBD2	15	TRBV4-3	TRBJ2-7	TGCGCCAGCAGCCAAGATCTTACCAGCGGGGGGGGGCCGTACTTC	CASSQDLTSGGGPYF
NA	NA	15	TRBV6-5	TRBJ1-1	TGTGCCAGCAGTTACTCGCAGGGTTCCGACACTGAAGCTTTCTTT	CASSYSQGSDTEAFF
NA	TRBD2	20	TRBV9	TRBJ2-1	TGTGCCAGCAGCGCGCCCCGGACTAGCGGGAGGGAAAGCTCCTACAATGAGCAGTTCTTC	CASSAPRTSGRESSYNEQFF
NA	NA	15	TRBV5-5	TRBJ1-6	TGTGCCAGCAGCTTGGAGGGAAGGTATCATTCACCCCTCCACTTT	CASSLEGRYHSPLHF
NA	NA	13	TRBV5-1	TRBJ1-2	TGCGCCAGCAGCTCCCCCGGGGCCTATGGCTACACCTTC	CASSSPGAYGYTF
few	NA	15	TRBV12-5	TRBJ2-1	TGTGCTAGTGGTTTCGCACAGGGATTGGGCAATGAGCAGTTCTTC	CASGFAQGLGNEQFF
NA	TRBD2	15	TRBV19	TRBJ2-3	TGTGCCAGTAGTAAGGCTAGCGGGGGTATTGGTACGCAGTATTTT	CASSKASGGIGTQYF
NA	TRBD2	18	TRBV15	TRBJ2-5	TGTGCCACCAGCCTCCGACTAGCGGGGGGCTTAACCCAAGAGACCCAGTACTTC	CATSLRLAGGLTQETQYF
NA	TRBD2	16	TRBV10-3	TRBJ2-2	TGTGCCATCACCCCACTAGCGGGAGCGGGCACCGGGGAGCTGTTTTTT	CAITPLAGAGTGELFF
NA	TRBD1	15	TRBV7-9	TRBJ1-1	TGTGCCAGCAGCTCCAACCTACAGGGGAGCACTGAAGCTTTCTTT	CASSSNLQGSTEAFF
NA	TRBD1	14	TRBV15	TRBJ1-1	TGTGCCACCAGCAGAGGAGGACAGGGAGTTGAAGCTTTCTTT	CATSRGGQGVEAFF
NA	NA	14	TRBV6-5	TRBJ2-7	TGTGCCAGCAGTTACTCCTGGGGATCCTACGAGCAGTACTTC	CASSYSWGSYEQYF
once	NA	16	TRBV18	TRBJ1-4	TGTGCCAGCTCAAACGTGCTGGGGGCAGGAGGCGAAAAACTGTTTTTT	CASSNVLGAGGEKLFF
NA	NA	16	TRBV11-3	TRBJ1-5	TGTGCCAGCAGTCTAGGGATTGCTACCCGGGGCCAGCCCCAGCATTTT	CASSLGIATRGQPQHF
NA	NA	13	TRBV7-8	TRBJ2-1	TGTGCCAGCGGAGGTAGCTCCTACAATGAGCAGTTCTTC	CASGGSSYNEQFF
NA	TRBD1	15	TRBV30	TRBJ1-2	TGTGCCTGGAGTGCTAACAGGGGGCCGAACTATGGCTACACCTTC	CAWSANRGPNYGYTF
NA	TRBD1	16	TRBV6-5	TRBJ2-7	TGTGCCAGCAGTTTTTCCTCCGGGACAGCTTCCTACGAGCAGTACTTC	CASSFSSGTASYEQYF
NA	NA	15	TRBV19	TRBJ1-2	TGTGCCAGTAGTATACCTCCCGGACCCTACAATGGCTACACCTTC	CASSIPPGPYNGYTF
NA	NA	15	TRBV5-8	TRBJ1-5	TGTGCCAGCAGCCTTGGTATATATAGCAATCAGCCCCAGCATTTT	CASSLGIYSNQPQHF
NA	TRBD2	16	TRBV5-4	TRBJ2-1	TGTGCCAGCAGCTTGGGGGGGGGAGAGCCCTACAATGAGCAGTTCTTC	CASSLGGGEPYNEQFF
NA	NA	11	TRBV2	TRBJ2-2	TGTGCCAGCATCCTTGGCGGGGAGCTGTTTTTT	CASILGGELFF
NA	NA	16	TRBV30	TRBJ1-5	TGTGCCTGGCCCGATAGTTGGGTAAACGGTAATCAGCCCCAGCATTTT	CAWPDSWVNGNQPQHF
NA	TRBD2	16	TRBV6-5	TRBJ2-7	TGTGCCAGCAGTTTCACTACTAGCGGGCGACTCTACGAGCAGTACTTC	CASSFTTSGRLYEQYF
NA	NA	14	TRBV5-8	TRBJ1-4	TGTGCCAGCAGCACAGGCTTAGTCAGTGAAAAACTGTTTTTT	CASSTGLVSEKLFF
NA	NA	15	TRBV7-2	TRBJ1-3	TGTGCCAGCAGCTTAGGGGTGAATACTGGAAACACCATATATTTT	CASSLGVNTGNTIYF
once	NA	14	TRBV7-2	TRBJ1-1	TGTGCCAGCAGCCCGACAACTTTGAGCACTGAAGCTTTCTTT	CASSPTTLSTEAFF
NA	TRBD2	19	TRBV14	TRBJ2-6	TGTGCCAGCAGCCCAAGCCGTGGACTAGCGGTAGCTGGGGCCAACGTCCTGACTTTC	CASSPSRGLAVAGANVLTF
NA	NA	16	TRBV7-2	TRBJ2-2	TGTGCCAGCAGCTTAAGTCCGACTAGTGTTGTCGGGGAGCTGTTTTTT	CASSLSPTSVVGELFF
NA	NA	13	TRBV28	TRBJ1-5	TGTGCCAGCAGCCCCCTCGGCAATCAGCCCCAGCATTTT	CASSPLGNQPQHF
NA	NA	13	TRBV6-4	TRBJ2-1	TGTGCCAGCAGTGGATTGCGTGGCAATGAGCAGTTCTTC	CASSGLRGNEQFF
NA	NA	17	TRBV28	TRBJ1-1	TGTGCCAGCAGTCCGTCGGGACACCGCATCATGAACACTGAAGCTTTCTTT	CASSPSGHRIMNTEAFF
NA	TRBD1	15	TRBV5-1	TRBJ1-3	TGCGCCAGCAGCAGAGGACAGGGGACGGGAAACACCATATATTTT	CASSRGQGTGNTIYF
NA	TRBD1	16	TRBV4-3	TRBJ2-1	TGCGCCAGCAGCCAAGACAAGGGGGCCTTCTACAATGAGCAGTTCTTC	CASSQDKGAFYNEQFF
NA	NA	17	TRBV7-2	TRBJ1-2	TGTGCCAGCAGCTTCCCCCCGTGGAGGACGACTAACTATGGCTACACCTTC	CASSFPPWRTTNYGYTF
NA	NA	16	TRBV3-1/TRBV3-2	TRBJ1-1	TGTGCCAGCAGCCCTAAGGGAGTTCGTTTGGGCACTGAAGCTTTCTTT	CASSPKGVRLGTEAFF
once	NA	14	TRBV7-3	TRBJ1-1	TGTGCCAGCAGCTTAGACGGGAGCTACACTGAAGCTTTCTTT	CASSLDGSYTEAFF
NA	TRBD1	15	TRBV30	TRBJ1-5	TGTGCCTGGAGTGTTCACAGGGGTGGCAATCAGCCCCAGCATTTT	CAWSVHRGGNQPQHF